These 17 T cell receptor beta chains originate from one sample sequenced in a study of monozygotic twins with inflammatory bowel disease. TCRdb reprocessed the 5' RACE reads and reports one entry per CDR3 protein, with no DNA. The record lists fewer than 400,000 distinct CDR3 sequences, of which the ten most abundant hold 5.6%. Sequencing was done on a sample of blood. The receptors come from a human donor with ulcerative colitis or Crohn's disease, or a healthy co-twin of an affected twin (not recorded which).

This chain joins TRBV27 and TRBJ2-3; the D call from TCRdb, TRBD2, cannot be confirmed without DNA. This CDR3 spans 22 amino acids. Germline CDR1 reads MNHEY; CDR2 reads SMNVEV (reference sequence). The CDR3 region is CASSSQTWTAVGPRDSTDTQYF.

The chain uses TRBV5-6 and TRBJ1-5. Germline lookup yields CDR1 SGHDT and CDR2 YYEEEE. The CDR3 spans 16 residues. The CDR3 here is CASSLAETAGSKPQHF.

The rearrangement joins TRBV4-3 to TRBJ1-1; TCRdb calls TRBD1, which cannot be checked without DNA. There are 15 residues in the CDR3. Germline V gives CDR1 LGHNA, CDR2 YSLEER. This CDR3 is CASSQVAGVNTEAFF.

The chain recombines TRBV4-3 with TRBJ2-3; TCRdb's assignment of TRBD2 cannot be checked, as there is no DNA. Germline CDR1 and CDR2: LGHNA and YSLEER. CDR3 size: 16 residues. The CDR3 sequence is CASSQELAGTTDTQYF.

This chain connects TRBV28 to TRBJ2-1; TCRdb names TRBD2, which stays unverified in the absence of DNA. CDR3 length: 16 residues. Germline V gives CDR1 MDHEN, CDR2 SYDVKM. CDR3 sequence: CASSPWTFSSYNEQFF. Combining the CDR3 with reference TRBV28 and TRBJ2-1 gives the whole variable domain DVKVTQSSRYLVKRTGEKVFLECVQDMDHENMFWYRQDPGLGLRLIYFSYDVKMKEKGDIPEGYSVSREKKERFSLILESASTNQTSMYLCASSPWTFSSYNEQFFGPGTRLTVL.

The gene calls are TRBV5-4 and TRBJ2-3. Germline V gives CDR1 SGHNT, CDR2 YYREEE (reference sequence). This CDR3 spans 12 amino acids. This CDR3 is CASSLKEDTQYF.

The chain combines TRBV5-1 with TRBJ1-2; no DNA is available, so the TRBD1 call from TCRdb remains unchecked. The CDR3 sequence is 13 residues long. The germline gives CDR1 SGHRS, CDR2 YFSETQ. The CDR3 spells CATSPTGTYGYTF.

The rearrangement joins TRBV7-2 to TRBJ2-1; the TCRdb call, TRBD2, lacks DNA for checking. The germline gives CDR1 SGHTA, CDR2 FQGNSA. The CDR3 totals 15 residues. This CDR3 is CASSLGGTSHNEQFF.

This chain uses TRBV21-1 with TRBJ2-7; TCRdb lists TRBD2, though no DNA is available to test this call. TRBV21-1 is reported as a pseudogene. This CDR3 comprises 17 residues. The CDR3 is CASSKEQRTSDFYEQYF.

The chain combines TRBV28 with TRBJ1-5. Germline CDR1 and CDR2: MDHEN and SYDVKM. The CDR3 is 14 residues long. CDR3 sequence: CASSFPQTYQPQHF. The full variable domain, its missing parts supplied by reference TRBV28 and TRBJ1-5, is DVKVTQSSRYLVKRTGEKVFLECVQDMDHENMFWYRQDPGLGLRLIYFSYDVKMKEKGDIPEGYSVSREKKERFSLILESASTNQTSMYLCASSFPQTYQPQHFGDGTRLSIL.

V usage is TRBV6-6 and J usage is TRBJ2-7. The V gene's germline CDR1 is MNHNY and CDR2 SVGAGI (reference sequence). The CDR3 has 12 residues. CDR3 amino acids: CASSHSPYEQYF.

The chain has TRBV13 and TRBJ1-6. This CDR3 contains 15 residues. Germline CDR1 is PRHDT and CDR2 is FYEKMQ (reference sequence). The CDR3 region is CASSTYRLGNSPLHF.

The CDR3 protein is CASSPYWGEYNEQFF. The rearrangement links TRBV19 to TRBJ2-1; TCRdb calls TRBD1, which cannot be checked without DNA. The CDR3 spans 15 residues. Germline assignment: CDR1 LNHDA and CDR2 SQIVND (reference sequence).

The chain has TRBV11-2 and TRBJ2-1; with no DNA, the TCRdb D assignment of TRBD1 cannot be verified. Per the germline V gene, CDR1 is SGHAT and CDR2 is FQNNGV. The CDR3 extends over 13 amino acids. The CDR3 loop is CASSLNSRGARFF.

The genes are TRBV27 and TRBJ1-5; TCRdb selects TRBD1, and the lack of DNA leaves this call unchecked. Germline assignment: CDR1 MNHEY and CDR2 SMNVEV (reference sequence). The CDR3 covers 13 residues. The CDR3 loop is CASRKGLQQPQHF.

The chain carries TRBV7-2 and TRBJ1-1; the D gene TCRdb calls, TRBD1, cannot be checked with no DNA. This CDR3 contains 12 residues. Germline lookup yields CDR1 SGHTA and CDR2 FQGNSA. The CDR3 sequence: CASSFHQGEAFF.

V and J are TRBV3-1 and TRBJ1-1. The CDR3 has 14 amino acids. CDR1 and CDR2 from the germline V gene are LGHDT and YNNKEL (reference sequence). The CDR3 sequence: CASSHRSPYTEAFF. Full variable domain (rest looked up from reference TRBV3-1 and TRBJ1-1): DTAVSQTPKYLVTQMGNDKSIKCEQNLGHDTMYWYKQDSKKFLKIMFSYNNKELIINETVPNRFSPKSPDKAHLNLHINSLELGDSAVYFCASSHRSPYTEAFFGQGTRLTVV.